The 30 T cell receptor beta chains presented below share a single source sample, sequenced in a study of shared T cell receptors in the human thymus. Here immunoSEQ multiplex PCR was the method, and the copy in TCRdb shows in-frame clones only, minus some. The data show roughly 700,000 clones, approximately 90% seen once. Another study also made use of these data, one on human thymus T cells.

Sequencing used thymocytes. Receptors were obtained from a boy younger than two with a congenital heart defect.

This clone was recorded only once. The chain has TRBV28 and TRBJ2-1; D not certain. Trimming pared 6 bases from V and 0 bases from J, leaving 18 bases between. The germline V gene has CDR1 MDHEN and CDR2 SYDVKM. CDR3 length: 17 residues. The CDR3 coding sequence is TGTGCCAGCAGCCAACTTGGCCGGCCTAGCTCCTACAATGAGCAGTTCTTC. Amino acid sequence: CASSQLGRPSSYNEQFF. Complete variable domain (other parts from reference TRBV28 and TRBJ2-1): DVKVTQSSRYLVKRTGEKVFLECVQDMDHENMFWYRQDPGLGLRLIYFSYDVKMKEKGDIPEGYSVSREKKERFSLILESASTNQTSMYLCASSQLGRPSSYNEQFFGPGTRLTVL.

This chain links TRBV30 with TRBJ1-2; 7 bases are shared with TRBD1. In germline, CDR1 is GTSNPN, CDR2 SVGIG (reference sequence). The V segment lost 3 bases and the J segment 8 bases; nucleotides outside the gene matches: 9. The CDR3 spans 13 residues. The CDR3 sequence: CAWRGQLWEGYTF. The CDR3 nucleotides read TGTGCCTGGAGGGGACAGCTGTGGGAGGGCTACACCTTC.

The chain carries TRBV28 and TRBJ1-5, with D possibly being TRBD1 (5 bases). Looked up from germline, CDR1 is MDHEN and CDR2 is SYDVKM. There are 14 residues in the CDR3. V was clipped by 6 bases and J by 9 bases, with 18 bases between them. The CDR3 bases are TGTGCCAGCAGCATAGTAGGGGTAGTTGGGCCCCAGCATTTT. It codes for CASSIVGVVGPQHF. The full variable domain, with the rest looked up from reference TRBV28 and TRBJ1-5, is DVKVTQSSRYLVKRTGEKVFLECVQDMDHENMFWYRQDPGLGLRLIYFSYDVKMKEKGDIPEGYSVSREKKERFSLILESASTNQTSMYLCASSIVGVVGPQHFGDGTRLSIL.

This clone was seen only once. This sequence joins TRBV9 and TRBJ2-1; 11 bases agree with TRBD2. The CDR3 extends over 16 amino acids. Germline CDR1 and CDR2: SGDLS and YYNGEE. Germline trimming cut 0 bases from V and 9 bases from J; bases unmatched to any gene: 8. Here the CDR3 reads CASSVEVAGGGREQFF. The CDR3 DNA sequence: TGTGCCAGCAGCGTAGAAGTAGCGGGAGGGGGGCGTGAGCAGTTCTTC.

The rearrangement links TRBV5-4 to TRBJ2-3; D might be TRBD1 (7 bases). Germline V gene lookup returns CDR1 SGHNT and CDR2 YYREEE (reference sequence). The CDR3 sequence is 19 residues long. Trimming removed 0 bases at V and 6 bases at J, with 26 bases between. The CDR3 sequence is CASSLGGAHSGGRGDTQYF. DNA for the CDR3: TGTGCCAGCAGCTTGGGAGGAGCTCACTCAGGGGGGCGCGGCGATACGCAGTATTTT.

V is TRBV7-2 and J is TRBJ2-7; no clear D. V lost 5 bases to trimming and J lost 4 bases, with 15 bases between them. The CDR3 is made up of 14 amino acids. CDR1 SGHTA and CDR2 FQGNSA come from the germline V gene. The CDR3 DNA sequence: TGTGCCAGCAGCGCGCAGCTAGTTTATTACGAGCAGTACTTC. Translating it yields CASSAQLVYYEQYF. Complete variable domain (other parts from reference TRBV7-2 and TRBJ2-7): GAGVSQSPSNKVTEKGKDVELRCDPISGHTALYWYRQSLGQGLEFLIYFQGNSAPDKSGLPSDRFSAERTGGSVSTLTIQRTQQEDSAVYLCASSAQLVYYEQYFGPGTRLTVT.

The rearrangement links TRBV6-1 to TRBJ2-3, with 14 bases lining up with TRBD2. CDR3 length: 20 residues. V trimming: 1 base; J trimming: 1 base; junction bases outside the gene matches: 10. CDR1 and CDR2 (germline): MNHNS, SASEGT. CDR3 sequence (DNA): TGTGCCAGCAGTGAAGGGGGGACTAGCGGGAGCGGAGAGGGCACAGATACGCAGTATTTT. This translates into CASSEGGTSGSGEGTDTQYF.

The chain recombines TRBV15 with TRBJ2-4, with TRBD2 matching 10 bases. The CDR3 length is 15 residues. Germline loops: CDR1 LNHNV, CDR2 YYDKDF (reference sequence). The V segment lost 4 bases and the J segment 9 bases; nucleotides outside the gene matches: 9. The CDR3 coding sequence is TGTGCCACCAGCACTACCGGGACTAGCGAGCTCATTCAGTACTTC. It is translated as CATSTTGTSELIQYF.

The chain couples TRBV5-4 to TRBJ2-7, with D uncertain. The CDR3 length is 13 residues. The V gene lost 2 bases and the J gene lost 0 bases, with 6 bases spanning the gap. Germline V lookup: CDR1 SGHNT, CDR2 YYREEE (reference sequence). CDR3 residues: CASSFPSSYEQYF. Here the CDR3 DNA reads TGTGCCAGCAGCTTCCCCAGCTCCTACGAGCAGTACTTC.

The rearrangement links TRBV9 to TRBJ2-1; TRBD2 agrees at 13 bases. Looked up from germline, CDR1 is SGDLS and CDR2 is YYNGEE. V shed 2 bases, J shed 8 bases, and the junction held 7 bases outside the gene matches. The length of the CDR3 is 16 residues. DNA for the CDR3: TGTGCCAGCAGCGTTCGGACTAGCGGGAGCTCTGATGAGCAGTTCTTC. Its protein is CASSVRTSGSSDEQFF.

The CDR3 spells CASSLAYRESPNTGELFF. The CDR3 DNA reads as TGTGCCAGCAGCTTAGCATATCGGGAATCACCCAACACCGGGGAGCTGTTTTTT. The gene calls are TRBV7-6 and TRBJ2-2; D possibly corresponds to TRBD2 (5 bases). The CDR3 extends over 18 amino acids. With 0 bases removed from V and 2 bases from J, the gap between germline ends came to 16 bases. The germline gives CDR1 SGHVS, CDR2 FNYEAQ.

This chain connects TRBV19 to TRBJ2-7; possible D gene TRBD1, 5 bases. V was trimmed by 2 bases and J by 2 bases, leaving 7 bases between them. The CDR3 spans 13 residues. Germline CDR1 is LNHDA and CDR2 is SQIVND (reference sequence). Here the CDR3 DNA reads TGTGCCAGTAGTATAAGACAGACCTACGAGCAGTACTTC. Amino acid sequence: CASSIRQTYEQYF.

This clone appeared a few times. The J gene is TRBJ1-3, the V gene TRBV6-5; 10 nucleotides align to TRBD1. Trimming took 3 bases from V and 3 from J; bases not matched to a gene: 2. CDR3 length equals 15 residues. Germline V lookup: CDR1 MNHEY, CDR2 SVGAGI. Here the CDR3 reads CASSYRTGGGNTIYF. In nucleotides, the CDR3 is TGTGCCAGCAGTTATCGGACAGGGGGTGGAAACACCATATATTTT.

DNA of the CDR3: TGTGCCAGCAGCGCTAGCGGGAACTCCTACGAGCAGTACTTC. The encoded protein is CASSASGNSYEQYF. This chain connects TRBV5-8 to TRBJ2-7; 9 positions agree with TRBD2. The CDR3 spans 14 residues. CDR1 is SGHTS and CDR2 is YDEGEE in the germline V gene. With V trimmed by 4 bases and J by 0 bases, 2 bases remained unmatched.

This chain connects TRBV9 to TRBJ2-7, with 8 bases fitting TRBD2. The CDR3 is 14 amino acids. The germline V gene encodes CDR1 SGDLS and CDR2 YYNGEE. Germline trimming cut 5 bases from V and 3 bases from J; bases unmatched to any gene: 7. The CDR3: CASSTGLGHYEQYF. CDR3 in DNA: TGTGCCAGCAGTACGGGACTAGGTCACTACGAGCAGTACTTC.

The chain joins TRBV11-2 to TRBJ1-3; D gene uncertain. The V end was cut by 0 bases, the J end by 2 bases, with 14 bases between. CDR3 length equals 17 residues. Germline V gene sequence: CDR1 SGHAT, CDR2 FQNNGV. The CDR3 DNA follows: TGTGCCAGCAGCTTAGATAGAATCTGGGAGGCTGGAAACACCATATATTTT. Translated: CASSLDRIWEAGNTIYF.

CDR3 protein: CASSRRLGGSSYEQYF. The DNA for the CDR3 is TGTGCCAGCAGCCGTCGGTTGGGGGGGAGCTCCTACGAGCAGTACTTC. The chain uses TRBV7-9 and TRBJ2-7; 7 bases line up with TRBD2. Germline CDR1 is SEHNR and CDR2 is FQNEAQ (reference sequence). The CDR3 loop spans 16 amino acids. V trimming: 5 bases; J trimming: 0 bases; junction bases outside the gene matches: 10.

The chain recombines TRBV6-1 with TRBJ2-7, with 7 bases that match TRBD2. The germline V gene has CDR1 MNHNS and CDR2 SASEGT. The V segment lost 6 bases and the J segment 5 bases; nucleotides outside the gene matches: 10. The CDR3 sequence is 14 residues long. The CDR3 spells CASSPLGGRDEQYF. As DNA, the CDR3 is TGTGCCAGCAGCCCCCTGGGAGGGCGGGACGAGCAGTACTTC.

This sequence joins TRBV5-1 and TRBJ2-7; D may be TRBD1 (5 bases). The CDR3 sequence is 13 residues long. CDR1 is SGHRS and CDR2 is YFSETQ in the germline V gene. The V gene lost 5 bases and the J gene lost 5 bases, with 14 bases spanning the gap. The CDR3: CASRDTGSDEQYF. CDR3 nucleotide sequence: TGCGCCAGCAGGGACACCGGGTCGGACGAGCAGTACTTC.

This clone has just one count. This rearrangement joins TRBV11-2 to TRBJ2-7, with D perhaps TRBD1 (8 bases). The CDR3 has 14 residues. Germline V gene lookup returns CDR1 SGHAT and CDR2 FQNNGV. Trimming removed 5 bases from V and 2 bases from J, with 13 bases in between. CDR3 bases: TGTGCCAGCAGCCAAACAGGGGGGGCCTACGAGCAGTACTTC. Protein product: CASSQTGGAYEQYF. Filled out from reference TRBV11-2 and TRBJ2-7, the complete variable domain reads EAGVAQSPRYKIIEKRQSVAFWCNPISGHATLYWYQQILGQGPKLLIQFQNNGVVDDSQLPKDRFSAERLKGVDSTLKIQPAKLEDSAVYLCASSQTGGAYEQYFGPGTRLTVT.

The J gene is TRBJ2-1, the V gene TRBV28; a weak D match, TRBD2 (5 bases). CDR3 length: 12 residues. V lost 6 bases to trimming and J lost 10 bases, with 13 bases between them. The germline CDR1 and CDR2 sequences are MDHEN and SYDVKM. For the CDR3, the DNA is TGTGCCAGCAGCCGGACTGGCGGCGAGCAGTTCTTC. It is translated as CASSRTGGEQFF.

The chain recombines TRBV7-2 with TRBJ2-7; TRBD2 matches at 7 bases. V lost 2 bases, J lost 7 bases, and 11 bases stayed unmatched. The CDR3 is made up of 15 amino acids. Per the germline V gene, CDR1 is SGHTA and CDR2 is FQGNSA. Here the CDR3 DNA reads TGTGCCAGCAGCTTACTACGGCGGGAGTCGGGGGAGCAGTACTTC. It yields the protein CASSLLRRESGEQYF.

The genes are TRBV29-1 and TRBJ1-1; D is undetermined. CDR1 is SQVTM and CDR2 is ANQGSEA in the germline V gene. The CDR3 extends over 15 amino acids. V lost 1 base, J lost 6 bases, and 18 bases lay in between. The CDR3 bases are TGCAGCGTTGAAGCCGGGAGGAAGGAGGGTCCTGAAGCTTTCTTT. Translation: CSVEAGRKEGPEAFF.

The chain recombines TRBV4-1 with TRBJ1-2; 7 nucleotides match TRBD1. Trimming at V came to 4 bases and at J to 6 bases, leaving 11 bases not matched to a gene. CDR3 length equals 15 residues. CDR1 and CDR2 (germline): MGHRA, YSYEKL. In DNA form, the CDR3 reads TGCGCCAGCAGCCCCTGGCCCAGGGGGTTACATGGCTACACCTTC. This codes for CASSPWPRGLHGYTF.

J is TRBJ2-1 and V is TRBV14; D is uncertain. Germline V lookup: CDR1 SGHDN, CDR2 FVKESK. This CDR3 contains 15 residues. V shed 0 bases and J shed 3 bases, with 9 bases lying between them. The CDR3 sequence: CASSQDSLFYNEQFF. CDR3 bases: TGTGCCAGCAGCCAAGATAGTCTATTCTACAATGAGCAGTTCTTC.

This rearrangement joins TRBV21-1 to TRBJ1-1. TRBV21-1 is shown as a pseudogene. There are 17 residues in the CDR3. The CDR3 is CASSKSDWESMNTEAFF. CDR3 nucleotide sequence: TGTGCCAGCAGCAAATCGGATTGGGAGAGCATGAACACTGAAGCTTTCTTT.

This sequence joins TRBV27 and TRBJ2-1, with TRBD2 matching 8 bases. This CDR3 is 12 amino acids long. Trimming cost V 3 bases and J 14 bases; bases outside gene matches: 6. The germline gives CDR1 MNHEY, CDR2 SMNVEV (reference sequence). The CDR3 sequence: CASSFPGRDEFF. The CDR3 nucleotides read TGTGCCAGCAGTTTTCCCGGGAGGGACGAGTTCTTC.

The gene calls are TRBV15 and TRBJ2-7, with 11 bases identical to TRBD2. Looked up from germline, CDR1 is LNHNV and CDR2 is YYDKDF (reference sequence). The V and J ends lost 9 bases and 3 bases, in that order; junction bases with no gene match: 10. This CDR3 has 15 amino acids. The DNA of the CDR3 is TGTGCCACTACTGCCGGGACTAGCGGATGCTACGAGCAGTACTTC. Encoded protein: CATTAGTSGCYEQYF.

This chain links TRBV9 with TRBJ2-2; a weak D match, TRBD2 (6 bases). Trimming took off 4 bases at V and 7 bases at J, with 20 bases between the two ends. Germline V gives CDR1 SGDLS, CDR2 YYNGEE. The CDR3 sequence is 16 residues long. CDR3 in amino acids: CASSLYPGTAHGELFF. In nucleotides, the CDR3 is TGTGCCAGCAGCTTATATCCCGGGACTGCCCACGGGGAGCTGTTTTTT.

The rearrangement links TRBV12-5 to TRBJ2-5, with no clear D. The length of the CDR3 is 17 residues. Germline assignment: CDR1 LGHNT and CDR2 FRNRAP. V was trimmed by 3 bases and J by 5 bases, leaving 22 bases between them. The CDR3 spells CASGFVPKRGVWETQYF. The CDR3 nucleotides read TGTGCTAGTGGTTTCGTACCAAAACGAGGTGTCTGGGAGACCCAGTACTTC.